The next 26 T cell receptor beta chains were all read from a single sample in a study of shared clonotypes between healthy human individuals. Measured with immunoSEQ multiplex PCR; TCRdb has only the in-frame clones, and not every one. Here the sample spans about 2.3 million clones, about 90% being singletons. The sequencing sample was made of naive CD4+ T cells from PBMCs. Noted subset: CD45RA+ positively selected. These receptors originate from a man between 18 and 35 years old in good health. Some clones in this sample may be carry-over from other donors' samples.

The rearrangement links TRBV7-6 to TRBJ2-1; D is uncertain. CDR1 is SGHVS, CDR2 FNYEAQ, per germline. Trimming took 5 bases from V and 7 from J, leaving 21 bases between them. This CDR3 spans 16 amino acids. This CDR3 reads CASSRAGTTSTNEQFF. CDR3 nucleotides: TGTGCCAGCAGCAGAGCCGGCACTACCTCCACAAATGAGCAGTTCTTC.

With respect to this clone: The junction departs from germline at one end; a sequencing error may be responsible. Distinct nucleotide sequences in the sample also encode this CDR3. The CDR3 here is CASSYGGGNTIYF. The CDR3 DNA follows: TGTGCCAGCAGTTACGGGGGTGGAAACACCATATACTTT. J is TRBJ1-3 and V is TRBV27; D possibly corresponds to TRBD1 (5 bases). Germline loops: CDR1 MNHEY, CDR2 SMNVEV (reference sequence). The CDR3 is 13 amino acids.

The chain joins TRBV6-1 to TRBJ1-6; D unclear. CDR1 and CDR2 from the germline V gene are MNHNS and SASEGT. The CDR3 has 11 residues. V was cut by 7 bases and J by 7 bases, with 5 bases left in between. The CDR3 region is CASTLNSPLHF. The CDR3 DNA reads TGTGCCAGCACCCTAAATTCACCCCTCCACTTT.

On this clone itself: Mismatch with germline at one junction end may stem from a read error. This sequence joins TRBV6-5 and TRBJ2-7; D gene uncertain. The CDR3 covers 14 residues. The germline gives CDR1 MNHEY, CDR2 SVGAGI. The CDR3: CASSSRAPSYEQCF. The CDR3 bases are TGTGCCAGCAGTTCCCGAGCTCCATCCTACGAGCAGTGCTTC.

This clone was seen once. This chain links TRBV4-2 with TRBJ2-7, with D possibly being TRBD1 or TRBD2 (6 bases each). Germline-derived CDR1 and CDR2 are LGHNA and YNFKEQ. The CDR3 spans 15 residues. V lost 4 bases, J lost 6 bases, and 19 bases lay in between. The CDR3 DNA follows: TGTGCCAGCAGCCGCGAGGAGGGCCCGGGGGCCGAGCAGTACTTC. Translated, it gives CASSREEGPGAEQYF.

The chain is built from TRBV27 and TRBJ2-1; D tentatively fits TRBD1 or TRBD2 (5 bases each). Deletions cut 4 bases from V and 9 bases from J, with 22 bases between. Germline V lookup: CDR1 MNHEY, CDR2 SMNVEV (reference sequence). This CDR3 contains 16 residues. CDR3 bases: TGTGCCAGCAGTTCGCCGACCGGGACCGCGGAACGTGAGCAGTTCTTC. The encoded protein is CASSSPTGTAEREQFF.

The chain couples TRBV2 to TRBJ1-5; no firm D call. This CDR3 has 14 amino acids. V was pared by 7 bases and J by 0 bases, with 10 bases between. CDR1 and CDR2 (germline): SNHLY, FYNNEI. Here the CDR3 DNA reads TGTGCCAGCACCCGGTCTACTAGCAATCAGCCCCAGCATTTT. It is translated as CASTRSTSNQPQHF.

The J gene is TRBJ2-7, the V gene TRBV19, with D unclear. Germline loops: CDR1 LNHDA, CDR2 SQIVND (reference sequence). Trimming shortened V by 4 bases and J by 5 bases, and 18 bases separated the two germline ends. This CDR3 is built from 15 residues. For the CDR3, the DNA is TGTGCCAGTAGTAGACCCACCCTGTACGGCCACGAGCAGTACTTC. Its translation is CASSRPTLYGHEQYF.

This clone was observed a handful of times. The chain carries TRBV29-1 and TRBJ1-1; D remains ambiguous. The CDR3 contains 13 residues. CDR1 is SQVTM and CDR2 is ANQGSEA in the germline V gene. Between the trimmed V and J ends, which lost 4 bases and 3 bases, there was a span of 12 bases. CDR3 region: CSVGEDRYTEAFF. CDR3 nucleotide sequence: TGCAGCGTTGGTGAGGACCGCTACACTGAAGCTTTCTTT. Full variable domain (remainder filled in from reference TRBV29-1 and TRBJ1-1): SAVISQKPSRDICQRGTSLTIQCQVDSQVTMMFWYRQQPGQSLTLIATANQGSEATYESGFVIDKFPISRPNLTFSTLTVSNMSPEDSSIYLCSVGEDRYTEAFFGQGTRLTVV.

CDR3 nucleotide sequence: TGTGCCAGCAGTCCAGGGCGCGAGCAGTACTTC. It specifies CASSPGREQYF. V is TRBV27 and J is TRBJ2-7, with D possibly being TRBD1 (5 bases). Per germline, CDR1 MNHEY and CDR2 SMNVEV (reference sequence). This CDR3 contains 11 residues. V lost 5 bases and J 6 bases, leaving 8 bases between the germline ends.

V gene TRBV4-1 combines with J gene TRBJ2-7; 8 nucleotides agree with TRBD2. The V segment lost 3 bases and the J segment 3 bases; nucleotides outside the gene matches: 10. The V gene's germline CDR1 is MGHRA and CDR2 YSYEKL. The CDR3 is 16 amino acids. CDR3 residues: CASSQDGAGDLYEQYF. In DNA form, the CDR3 reads TGCGCCAGCAGCCAGGATGGAGCGGGAGACCTCTACGAGCAGTACTTC.

This chain links TRBV25-1 with TRBJ2-2; D is perhaps TRBD1 (5 bases). The CDR3 covers 15 residues. The germline V and J ends were trimmed by 1 base and 5 bases, with 11 bases remaining between them. Germline V gene lookup returns CDR1 MGHDK and CDR2 SYGVNS. The CDR3 nucleotides are TGTGCCAGCAGTGAATCAAGGGGCGGAACCGGGGAGCTGTTTTTT. Translation gives CASSESRGGTGELFF. The complete variable domain, with remaining parts taken from reference TRBV25-1 and TRBJ2-2, reads EADIYQTPRYLVIGTGKKITLECSQTMGHDKMYWYQQDPGMELHLIHYSYGVNSTEKGDLSSESTVSRIRTEHFPLTLESARPSHTSQYLCASSESRGGTGELFFGEGSRLTVL.

The chain joins TRBV11-2 to TRBJ2-3; 11 nucleotides align to TRBD2. Germline loops: CDR1 SGHAT, CDR2 FQNNGV. With V trimmed by 5 bases and J by 7 bases, 5 bases remained unmatched. The CDR3 contains 14 residues. The CDR3 here is CASSMTSGTYTQYF. The CDR3 DNA follows: TGTGCCAGCAGCATGACTAGCGGGACTTATACGCAGTATTTT.

This rearrangement joins TRBV27 to TRBJ2-7; 7 nucleotides align to TRBD2. The germline CDR1 and CDR2 sequences are MNHEY and SMNVEV (reference sequence). There are 15 residues in the CDR3. J gave up 0 bases and V 2 bases, and 4 bases lay outside the gene matches. Here the CDR3 reads CASSLDGRNSYEQYF. For the CDR3, the DNA is TGTGCCAGCAGTTTAGACGGGAGGAACTCCTACGAGCAGTACTTC.

In its sample, this clone was seen once. The chain uses TRBV22-1 and TRBJ1-4; the D call of TRBD1 is as the table states it, not checked on the DNA. TRBV22-1 is shown as a pseudogene. This CDR3 region has 16 residues. CDR3 in DNA: TGTCCTGGGAGCGCGGGCGGATACAGGGATGGGGAAAAACTGTTTTTT. This gives the protein CPGSAGGYRDGEKLFF.

The CDR3 reads CASSLPPRFYEQYF. As DNA, the CDR3 is TGTGCCAGCAGCCTTCCCCCCAGATTCTACGAGCAGTACTTC. The V call is TRBV7-2, the J call TRBJ2-7; D gene unclear. Trimming removed 5 bases at V and 3 bases at J, with 14 bases between. The CDR3 consists of 14 residues. The germline gives CDR1 SGHTA, CDR2 FQGNSA.

The genes are TRBV6-6 and TRBJ2-2; perhaps TRBD2 as D (7 bases). This CDR3 is 15 amino acids long. Per germline, CDR1 MNHNY and CDR2 SVGAGI (reference sequence). The V and J ends lost 2 bases and 6 bases respectively, with 13 bases between them. This CDR3 reads CASSYAGAKAGELFF. In DNA form, the CDR3 reads TGTGCCAGCAGTTACGCGGGGGCGAAAGCCGGGGAGCTGTTTTTT.

V gene TRBV4-2 combines with J gene TRBJ2-5; 9 bases line up with TRBD1. J gave up 4 bases and V 2 bases, and 5 bases lay outside the gene matches. The CDR3 loop spans 15 amino acids. From germline, CDR1 is LGHNA and CDR2 YNFKEQ. CDR3 region: CASSQSWTGAETQYF. In DNA form, the CDR3 reads TGTGCCAGCAGCCAATCATGGACAGGGGCAGAGACCCAGTACTTC.

J is TRBJ2-7 and V is TRBV7-6; TRBD2 agrees at 7 bases. The CDR3 spans 15 residues. J lost 3 bases, V lost 10 bases, and 15 bases had no gene match. Germline V gives CDR1 SGHVS, CDR2 FNYEAQ. CDR3 bases: TGTGCCACCCAGTCGGGGCCTAGCGGAAGCTACGAGCAGTACTTC. Encoded protein: CATQSGPSGSYEQYF.

This clone occurred once. The chain joins TRBV19 to TRBJ2-7; 11 positions match TRBD1. This CDR3 has 16 amino acids. The V and J ends lost 4 bases and 3 bases, in that order; junction bases with no gene match: 8. Germline-derived CDR1 and CDR2 are LNHDA and SQIVND (reference sequence). CDR3 sequence reads: CASSTIPGQGGYEQYF. In DNA, the CDR3 is TGTGCCAGTAGTACAATACCGGGACAGGGGGGCTACGAGCAGTACTTC.

The rearrangement joins TRBV5-1 to TRBJ1-2; 7 nucleotides match TRBD1. This CDR3 spans 14 amino acids. Germline CDR1 and CDR2: SGHRS and YFSETQ. The trim removed 2 bases at V and 8 bases at J, leaving 9 bases unmatched. This chain's CDR3 is CASSFLDREGGYTF. As DNA, the CDR3 is TGCGCCAGCAGCTTTCTTGACAGGGAGGGCGGCTACACCTTC.

The chain joins TRBV12-5 to TRBJ1-1, with D uncertain. This CDR3 region has 14 residues. Germline V gene sequence: CDR1 LGHNT, CDR2 FRNRAP. Trimming removed 5 bases at V and 3 bases at J, with 13 bases between. The CDR3 nucleotides are TGTGCTAGTGGTCCTAGTGTCGGGTACACTGAAGCTTTCTTT. It encodes CASGPSVGYTEAFF.

This chain uses TRBV28 with TRBJ2-3, with D hard to call. Germline lookup yields CDR1 MDHEN and CDR2 SYDVKM. With 5 bases removed from V and 7 bases from J, the gap between germline ends came to 4 bases. CDR3 length: 10 residues. CDR3 residues: CASSTHTQYF. CDR3 DNA sequence: TGTGCCAGCAGTACACATACGCAGTATTTT.

The chain recombines TRBV5-6 with TRBJ2-3; no clear D gene. The CDR3 contains 11 residues. The germline gives CDR1 SGHDT, CDR2 YYEEEE. V was trimmed by 3 bases and J by 3 bases, leaving 2 bases between them. The CDR3 sequence is CASSWTDTQYF. The CDR3 DNA follows: TGTGCCAGCAGCTGGACAGATACGCAGTATTTT.

Details on this clone: Distinct nucleotide sequences in the sample also encode this CDR3. CDR3 protein: CASSPELISYTYEQYF. The DNA for the CDR3 is TGCGCCAGCAGCCCGGAATTGATCAGCTACACCTACGAGCAGTACTTC. This chain connects TRBV5-1 to TRBJ2-7; D not certain. The CDR3 extends over 16 amino acids. Between the trimmed V and J ends, which lost 4 bases and 2 bases, there was a span of 19 bases. Germline values: CDR1 SGHRS, CDR2 YFSETQ.

About this clone: Other DNA variants within this sample encode the same CDR3. The chain carries TRBV2 and TRBJ1-5, with D maybe TRBD1 (5 bases). Germline CDR1 SNHLY, CDR2 FYNNEI. V was shortened by 6 bases and J by 1 base, with 7 bases between the two germline ends. The CDR3 consists of 13 residues. The CDR3 sequence is CASRGDSNQPQHF. Here the CDR3 DNA reads TGTGCCAGCAGAGGGGACAGCAATCAGCCCCAGCATTTT.